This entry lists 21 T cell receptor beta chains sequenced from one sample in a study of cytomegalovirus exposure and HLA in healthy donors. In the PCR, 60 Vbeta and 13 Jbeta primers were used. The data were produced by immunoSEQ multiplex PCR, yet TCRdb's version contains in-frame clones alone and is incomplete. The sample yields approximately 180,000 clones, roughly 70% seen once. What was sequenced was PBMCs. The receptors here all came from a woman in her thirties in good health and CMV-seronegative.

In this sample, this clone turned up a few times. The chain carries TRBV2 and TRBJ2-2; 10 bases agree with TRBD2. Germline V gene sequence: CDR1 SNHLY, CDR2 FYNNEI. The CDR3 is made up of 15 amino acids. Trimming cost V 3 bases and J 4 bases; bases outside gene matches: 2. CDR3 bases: TGTGCCAGCAGTGATAGCGGGGGGTTCACCGGGGAGCTGTTTTTT. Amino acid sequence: CASSDSGGFTGELFF. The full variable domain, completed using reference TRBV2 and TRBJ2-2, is EPEVTQTPSHQVTQMGQEVILRCVPISNHLYFYWYRQILGQKVEFLVSFYNNEISEKSEIFDDQFSVERPDGSNFTLKIRSTKLEDSAMYFCASSDSGGFTGELFFGEGSRLTVL.

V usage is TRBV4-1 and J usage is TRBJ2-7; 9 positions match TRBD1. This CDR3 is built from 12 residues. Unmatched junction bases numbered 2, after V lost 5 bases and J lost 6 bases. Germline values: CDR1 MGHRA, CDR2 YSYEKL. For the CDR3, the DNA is TGCGCCAGCAGCGGGACAGGGCGCGAGCAGTACTTC. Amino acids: CASSGTGREQYF.

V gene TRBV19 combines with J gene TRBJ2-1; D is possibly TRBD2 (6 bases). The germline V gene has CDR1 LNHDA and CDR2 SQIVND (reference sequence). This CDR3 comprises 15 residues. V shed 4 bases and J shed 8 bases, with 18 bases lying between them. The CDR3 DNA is TGTGCCAGTAGTAAAACACGGGACTCTCGAGATGAGCAGTTCTTC. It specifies CASSKTRDSRDEQFF.

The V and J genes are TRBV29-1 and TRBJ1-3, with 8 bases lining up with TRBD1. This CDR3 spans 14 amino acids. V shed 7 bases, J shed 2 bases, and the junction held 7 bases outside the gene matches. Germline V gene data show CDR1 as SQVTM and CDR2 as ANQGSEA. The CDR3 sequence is CSATAQGAGNTIYF. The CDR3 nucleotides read TGCAGCGCTACTGCACAGGGGGCTGGAAACACCATATATTTT.

CDR3: CASSSAQYEQYF. The CDR3 DNA sequence: TGTGCCAGCAGCTCCGCTCAGTACGAGCAGTACTTC. The chain links TRBV7-2 to TRBJ2-7, with D unresolved. The CDR3 has 12 amino acids. The germline CDR1 and CDR2 sequences are SGHTA and FQGNSA. V lost 4 bases, J lost 4 bases, and 8 bases lay in between.

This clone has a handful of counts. The CDR3 protein is CASSPQVQGNTIYF. In DNA, the CDR3 is TGTGCCAGCAGCCCCCAGGTCCAGGGAAACACCATATATTTT. This chain joins TRBV7-9 and TRBJ1-3, with D hard to call. The germline V and J ends were trimmed by 5 bases and 4 bases, with 12 bases remaining between them. Germline V CDR1 and CDR2: SEHNR, FQNEAQ (reference sequence). The CDR3 spans 14 residues.

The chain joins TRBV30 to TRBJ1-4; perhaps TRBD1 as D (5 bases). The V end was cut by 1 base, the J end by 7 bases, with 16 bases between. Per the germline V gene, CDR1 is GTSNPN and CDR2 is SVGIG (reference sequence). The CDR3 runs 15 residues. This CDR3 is CAWSAPSRGSEKLFF. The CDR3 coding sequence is TGTGCCTGGAGTGCCCCAAGTAGGGGCAGTGAAAAACTGTTTTTT.

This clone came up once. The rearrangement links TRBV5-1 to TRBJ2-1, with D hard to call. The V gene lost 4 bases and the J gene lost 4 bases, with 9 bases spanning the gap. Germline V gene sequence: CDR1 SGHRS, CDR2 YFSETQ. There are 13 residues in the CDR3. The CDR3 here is CASSPLQYNEQFF. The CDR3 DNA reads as TGCGCCAGCAGCCCCCTTCAGTACAATGAGCAGTTCTTC.

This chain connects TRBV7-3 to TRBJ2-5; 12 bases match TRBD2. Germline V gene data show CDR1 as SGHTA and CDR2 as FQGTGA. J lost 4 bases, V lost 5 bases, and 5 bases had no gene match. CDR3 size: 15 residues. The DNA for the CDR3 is TGTGCCAGCAGCGCACTAGCGGGGGGTCGAGAGACCCAGTACTTC. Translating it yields CASSALAGGRETQYF.

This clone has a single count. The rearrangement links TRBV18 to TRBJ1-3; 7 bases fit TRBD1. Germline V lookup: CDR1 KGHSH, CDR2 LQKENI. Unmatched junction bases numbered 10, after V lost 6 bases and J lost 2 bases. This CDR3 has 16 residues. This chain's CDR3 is CASSQPTGITGNTIYF. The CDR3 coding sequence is TGTGCCAGCTCCCAACCGACAGGGATTACTGGAAACACCATATATTTT.

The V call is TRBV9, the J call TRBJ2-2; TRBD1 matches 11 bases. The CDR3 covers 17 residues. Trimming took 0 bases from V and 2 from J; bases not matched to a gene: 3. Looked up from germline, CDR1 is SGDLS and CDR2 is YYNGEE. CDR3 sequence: CASSVDGQGANTGELFF. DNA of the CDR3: TGTGCCAGCAGCGTAGACGGACAGGGGGCTAACACCGGGGAGCTGTTTTTT.

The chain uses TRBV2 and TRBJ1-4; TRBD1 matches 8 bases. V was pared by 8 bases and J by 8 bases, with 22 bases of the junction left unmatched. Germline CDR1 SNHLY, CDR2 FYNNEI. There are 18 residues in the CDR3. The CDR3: CASATRPSRGRGREKLFF. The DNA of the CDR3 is TGTGCCAGCGCGACAAGGCCGTCCAGGGGGCGAGGTCGCGAAAAACTGTTTTTT.

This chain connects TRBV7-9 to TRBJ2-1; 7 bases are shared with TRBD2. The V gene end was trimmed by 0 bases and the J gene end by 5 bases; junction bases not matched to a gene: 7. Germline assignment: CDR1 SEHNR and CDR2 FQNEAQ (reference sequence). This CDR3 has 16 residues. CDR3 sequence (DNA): TGTGCCAGCAGCTTAGCGGGAGGGGTCGTTGACAATGAGCAGTTCTTC. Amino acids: CASSLAGGVVDNEQFF.

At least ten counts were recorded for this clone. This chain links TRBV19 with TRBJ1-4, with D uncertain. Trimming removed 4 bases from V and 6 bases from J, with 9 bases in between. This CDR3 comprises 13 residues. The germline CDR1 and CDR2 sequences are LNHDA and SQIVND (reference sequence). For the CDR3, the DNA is TGTGCCAGTAGTAAGGGAGGTGATGAAAAACTGTTTTTT. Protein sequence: CASSKGGDEKLFF.

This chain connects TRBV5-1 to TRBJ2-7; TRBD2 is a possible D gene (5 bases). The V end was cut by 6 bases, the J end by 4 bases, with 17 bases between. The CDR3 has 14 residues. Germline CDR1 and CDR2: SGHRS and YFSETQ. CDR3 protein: CASKQREIAYEQYF. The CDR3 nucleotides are TGCGCCAGCAAGCAGAGGGAAATCGCGTACGAGCAGTACTTC.

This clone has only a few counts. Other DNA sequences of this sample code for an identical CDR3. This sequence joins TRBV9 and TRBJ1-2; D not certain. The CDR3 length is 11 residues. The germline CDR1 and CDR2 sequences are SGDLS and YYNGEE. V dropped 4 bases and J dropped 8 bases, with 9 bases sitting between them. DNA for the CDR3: TGTGCCAGCAGCCTGAGAGGGGGCTACACCTTC. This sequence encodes CASSLRGGYTF.

CDR3 region: CASSWLDSNEKLFF. CDR3 DNA: TGTGCCAGCAGCTGGTTAGACTCGAATGAAAAACTGTTTTTT. The chain combines TRBV11-2 with TRBJ1-4, with unresolved D. Germline CDR1 and CDR2: SGHAT and FQNNGV. V lost 4 bases and J lost 5, with 11 bases in between. The CDR3 extends over 14 amino acids.

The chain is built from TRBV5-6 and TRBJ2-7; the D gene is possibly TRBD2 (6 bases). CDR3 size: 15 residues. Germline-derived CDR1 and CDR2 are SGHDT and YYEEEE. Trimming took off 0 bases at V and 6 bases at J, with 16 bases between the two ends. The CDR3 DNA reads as TGTGCCAGCAGCTTGGCCCCTGAGTGGGGGGTCGAGCAGTACTTC. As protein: CASSLAPEWGVEQYF.

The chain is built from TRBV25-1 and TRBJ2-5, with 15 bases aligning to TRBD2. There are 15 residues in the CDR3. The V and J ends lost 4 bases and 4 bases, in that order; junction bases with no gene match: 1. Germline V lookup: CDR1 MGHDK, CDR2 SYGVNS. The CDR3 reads CASSGTSGRGETQYF. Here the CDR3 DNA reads TGTGCCAGCAGTGGGACTAGCGGGAGGGGAGAGACCCAGTACTTC. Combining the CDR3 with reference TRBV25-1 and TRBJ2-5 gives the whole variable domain EADIYQTPRYLVIGTGKKITLECSQTMGHDKMYWYQQDPGMELHLIHYSYGVNSTEKGDLSSESTVSRIRTEHFPLTLESARPSHTSQYLCASSGTSGRGETQYFGPGTRLLVL.

In nucleotides, the CDR3 is TGTGCCAGCAGTGACCAGCGGAGAGGGGGTTTGAGAGAGACCCAGTACTTC. Protein sequence: CASSDQRRGGLRETQYF. The chain uses TRBV25-1 and TRBJ2-5; possibly TRBD1 for D (6 bases). Trimming removed 3 bases at V and 4 bases at J, with 21 bases between. Looked up from germline, CDR1 is MGHDK and CDR2 is SYGVNS. The CDR3 contains 17 residues.

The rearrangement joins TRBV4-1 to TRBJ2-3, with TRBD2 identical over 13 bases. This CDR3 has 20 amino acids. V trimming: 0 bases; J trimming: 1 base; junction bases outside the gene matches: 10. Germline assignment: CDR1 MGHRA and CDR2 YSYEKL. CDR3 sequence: CASSQDRLAGGVRGTDTQYF. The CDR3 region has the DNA TGCGCCAGCAGCCAAGATAGACTAGCGGGAGGTGTAAGGGGCACAGATACGCAGTATTTT.